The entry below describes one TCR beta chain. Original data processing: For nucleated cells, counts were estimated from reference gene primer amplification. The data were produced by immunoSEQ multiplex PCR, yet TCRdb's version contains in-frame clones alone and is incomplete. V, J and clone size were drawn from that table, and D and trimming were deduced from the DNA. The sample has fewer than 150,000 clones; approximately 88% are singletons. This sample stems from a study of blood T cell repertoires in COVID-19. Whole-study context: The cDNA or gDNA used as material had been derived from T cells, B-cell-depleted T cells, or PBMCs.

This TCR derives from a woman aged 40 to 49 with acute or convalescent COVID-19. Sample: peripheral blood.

The CDR3 loop is CAWSPYGQGQLEAFF. The DNA of the CDR3 is TGTGCCTGGAGTCCCTACGGACAGGGCCAACTCGAAGCTTTCTTT. The V and J genes are TRBV30 and TRBJ1-1, with TRBD1 matching 8 bases. The CDR3 runs 15 residues. V dropped 2 bases and J dropped 8; count of bases not matched to a gene: 13. From germline, CDR1 is GTSNPN and CDR2 SVGIG (reference sequence).